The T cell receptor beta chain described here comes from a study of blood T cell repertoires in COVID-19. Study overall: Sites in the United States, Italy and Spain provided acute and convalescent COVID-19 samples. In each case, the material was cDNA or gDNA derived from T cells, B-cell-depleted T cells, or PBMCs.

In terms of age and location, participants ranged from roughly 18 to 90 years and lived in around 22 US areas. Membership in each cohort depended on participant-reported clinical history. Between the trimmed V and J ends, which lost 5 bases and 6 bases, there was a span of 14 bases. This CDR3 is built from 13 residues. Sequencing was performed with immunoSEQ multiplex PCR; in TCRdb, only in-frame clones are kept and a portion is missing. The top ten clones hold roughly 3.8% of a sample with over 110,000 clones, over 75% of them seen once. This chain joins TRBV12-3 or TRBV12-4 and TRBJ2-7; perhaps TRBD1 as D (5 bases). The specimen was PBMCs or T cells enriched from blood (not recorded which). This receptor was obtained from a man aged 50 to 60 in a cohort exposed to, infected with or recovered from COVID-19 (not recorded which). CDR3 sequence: CASSNSGYREQYF. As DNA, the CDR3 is TGTGCCAGCAGTAACTCAGGGTACCGCGAGCAGTACTTC.